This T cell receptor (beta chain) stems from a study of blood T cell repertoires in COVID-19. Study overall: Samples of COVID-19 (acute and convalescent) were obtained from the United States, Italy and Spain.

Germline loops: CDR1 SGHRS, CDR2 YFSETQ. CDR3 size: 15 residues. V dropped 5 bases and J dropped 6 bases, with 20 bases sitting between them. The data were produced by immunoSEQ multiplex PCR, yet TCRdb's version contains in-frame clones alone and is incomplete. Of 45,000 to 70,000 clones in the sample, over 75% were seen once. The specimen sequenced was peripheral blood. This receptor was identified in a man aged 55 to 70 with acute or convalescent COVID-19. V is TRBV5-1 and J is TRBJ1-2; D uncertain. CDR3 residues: CASRGPASGEDGYTF. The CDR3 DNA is TGCGCCAGCAGGGGCCCGGCCAGCGGGGAGGATGGCTACACCTTC.